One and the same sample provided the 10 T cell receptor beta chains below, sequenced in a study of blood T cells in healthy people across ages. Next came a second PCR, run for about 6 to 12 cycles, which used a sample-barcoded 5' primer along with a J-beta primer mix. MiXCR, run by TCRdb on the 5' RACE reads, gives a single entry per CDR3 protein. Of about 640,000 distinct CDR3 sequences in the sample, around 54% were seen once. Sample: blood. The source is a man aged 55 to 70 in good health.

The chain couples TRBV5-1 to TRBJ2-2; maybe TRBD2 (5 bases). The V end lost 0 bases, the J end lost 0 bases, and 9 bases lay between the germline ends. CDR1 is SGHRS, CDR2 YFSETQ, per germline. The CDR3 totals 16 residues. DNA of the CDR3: TGCGCCAGCAGCTTGGGAGGGAGCCCGAACACCGGGGAGCTGTTTTTT. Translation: CASSLGGSPNTGELFF.

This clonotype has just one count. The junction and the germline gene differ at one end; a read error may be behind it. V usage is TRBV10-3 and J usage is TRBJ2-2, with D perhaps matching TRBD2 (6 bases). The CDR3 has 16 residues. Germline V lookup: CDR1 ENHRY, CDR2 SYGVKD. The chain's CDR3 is CAISDPASSGTGGLFF. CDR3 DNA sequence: TGTGCCATCAGTGATCCGGCTAGCAGCGGCACCGGGGGGCTGTTTTTT.

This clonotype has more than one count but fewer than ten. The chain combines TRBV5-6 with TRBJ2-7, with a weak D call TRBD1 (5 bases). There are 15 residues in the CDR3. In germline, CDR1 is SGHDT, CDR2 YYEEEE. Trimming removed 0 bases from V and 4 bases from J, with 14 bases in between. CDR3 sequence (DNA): TGTGCCAGCAGCTTGGCAGGGTTGGCGAGTTACGAGCAGTACTTC. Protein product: CASSLAGLASYEQYF.

CDR3 sequence (DNA): TGTGCCAGCAGTTACACACCCGGACTAGCGGGGGCCTCCTACAATGAGCAGTACTTC. Translating it yields CASSYTPGLAGASYNEQYF. The rearrangement joins TRBV6-2 or TRBV6-3 to TRBJ2-7, with 13 bases identical to TRBD2. This CDR3 comprises 19 residues. The germline V gene encodes CDR1 MNHEY and CDR2 SVGEGT. The trim removed 2 bases at V and 7 bases at J, leaving 17 bases unmatched.

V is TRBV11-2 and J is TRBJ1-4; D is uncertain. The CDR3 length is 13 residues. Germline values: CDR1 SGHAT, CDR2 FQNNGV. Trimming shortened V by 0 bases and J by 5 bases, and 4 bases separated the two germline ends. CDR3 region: CASSLDINEKLFF. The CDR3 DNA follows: TGTGCCAGCAGCTTAGACATCAATGAAAAACTGTTTTTT.

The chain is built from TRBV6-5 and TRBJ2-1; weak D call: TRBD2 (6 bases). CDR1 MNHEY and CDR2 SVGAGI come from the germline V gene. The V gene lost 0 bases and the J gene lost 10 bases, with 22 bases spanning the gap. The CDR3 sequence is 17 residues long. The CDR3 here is CASSYSGLGTPLTEQFF. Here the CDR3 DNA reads TGTGCCAGCAGTTACTCGGGGTTGGGGACTCCCCTGACCGAGCAGTTCTTC.

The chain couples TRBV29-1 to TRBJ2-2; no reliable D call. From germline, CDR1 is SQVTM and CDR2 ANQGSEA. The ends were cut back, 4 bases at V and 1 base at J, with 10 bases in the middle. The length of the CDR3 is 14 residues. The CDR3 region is CSVVPGLNTGELFF. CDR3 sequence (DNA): TGCAGCGTTGTACCGGGCTTGAACACCGGGGAGCTGTTTTTT.

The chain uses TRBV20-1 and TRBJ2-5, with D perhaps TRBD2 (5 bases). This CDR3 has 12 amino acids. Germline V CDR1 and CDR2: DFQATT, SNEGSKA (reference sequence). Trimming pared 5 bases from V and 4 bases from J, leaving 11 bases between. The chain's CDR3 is CSAPTSSETQYF. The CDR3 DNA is TGCAGTGCTCCTACTAGTTCAGAGACCCAGTACTTC.

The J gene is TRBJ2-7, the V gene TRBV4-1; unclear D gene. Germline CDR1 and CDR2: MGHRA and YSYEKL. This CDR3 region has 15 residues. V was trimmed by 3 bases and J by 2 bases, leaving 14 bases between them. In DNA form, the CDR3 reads TGCGCCAGCAGCCACGGAGTCTCCAGAACCTACGAGCAGTACTTC. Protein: CASSHGVSRTYEQYF.

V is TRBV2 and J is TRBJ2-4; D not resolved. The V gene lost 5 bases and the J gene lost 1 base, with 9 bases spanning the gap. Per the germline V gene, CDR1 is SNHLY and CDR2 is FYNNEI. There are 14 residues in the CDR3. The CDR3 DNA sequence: TGTGCCAGCAGTCCCCAGCTGGCCAAAAACATTCAGTACTTC. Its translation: CASSPQLAKNIQYF.